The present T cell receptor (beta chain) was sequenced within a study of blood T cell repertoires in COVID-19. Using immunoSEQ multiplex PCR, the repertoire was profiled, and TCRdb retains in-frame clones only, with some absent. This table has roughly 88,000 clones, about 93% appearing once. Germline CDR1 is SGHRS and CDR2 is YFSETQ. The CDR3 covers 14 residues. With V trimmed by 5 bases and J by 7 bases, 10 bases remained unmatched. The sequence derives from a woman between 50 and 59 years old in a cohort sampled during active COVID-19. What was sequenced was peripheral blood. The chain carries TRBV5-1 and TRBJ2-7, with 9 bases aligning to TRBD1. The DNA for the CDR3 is TGCGCCAGCAGGGGTGAACAGGGGGCGCGGGAGCAGTACTTC. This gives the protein CASRGEQGAREQYF.